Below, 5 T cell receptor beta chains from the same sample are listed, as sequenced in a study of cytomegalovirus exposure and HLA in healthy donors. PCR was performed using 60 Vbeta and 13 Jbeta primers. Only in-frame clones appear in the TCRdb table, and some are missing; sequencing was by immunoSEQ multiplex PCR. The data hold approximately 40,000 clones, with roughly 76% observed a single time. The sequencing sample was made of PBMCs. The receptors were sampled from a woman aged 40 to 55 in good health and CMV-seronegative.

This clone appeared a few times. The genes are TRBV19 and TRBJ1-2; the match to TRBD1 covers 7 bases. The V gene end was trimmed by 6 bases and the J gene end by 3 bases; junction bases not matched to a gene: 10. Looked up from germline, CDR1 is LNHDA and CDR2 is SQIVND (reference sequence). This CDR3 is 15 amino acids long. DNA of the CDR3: TGTGCCAGTAGGCACGCAGGGGGTAGGGACTATGGCTACACCTTC. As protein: CASRHAGGRDYGYTF.

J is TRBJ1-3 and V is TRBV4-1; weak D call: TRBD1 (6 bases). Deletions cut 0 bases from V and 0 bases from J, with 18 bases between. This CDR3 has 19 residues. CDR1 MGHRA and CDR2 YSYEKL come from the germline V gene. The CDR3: CASSQDYRDTIYSGNTIYF. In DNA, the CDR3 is TGCGCCAGCAGCCAAGATTACCGGGACACCATTTACTCTGGAAACACCATATATTTT.

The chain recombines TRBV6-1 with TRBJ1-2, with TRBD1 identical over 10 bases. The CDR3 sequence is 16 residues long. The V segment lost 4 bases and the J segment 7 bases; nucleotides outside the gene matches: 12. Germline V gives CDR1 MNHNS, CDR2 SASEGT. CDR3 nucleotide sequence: TGTGCCAGCAGTGCCCATGGGGGGACAGGGGTCGGTGGCTACACCTTC. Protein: CASSAHGGTGVGGYTF.

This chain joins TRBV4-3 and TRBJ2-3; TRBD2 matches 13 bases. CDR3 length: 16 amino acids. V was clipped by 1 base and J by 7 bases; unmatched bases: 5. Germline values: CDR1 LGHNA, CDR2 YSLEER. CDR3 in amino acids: CASSQALAGGQHTQYF. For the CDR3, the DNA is TGCGCCAGCAGCCAAGCACTAGCGGGGGGGCAGCATACGCAGTATTTT.

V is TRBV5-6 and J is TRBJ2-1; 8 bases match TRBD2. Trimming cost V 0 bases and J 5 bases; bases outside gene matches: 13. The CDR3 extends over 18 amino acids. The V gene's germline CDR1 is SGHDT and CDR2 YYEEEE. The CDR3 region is CASSLGPPGGNYDNEQFF. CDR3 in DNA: TGTGCCAGCAGCTTGGGCCCCCCGGGGGGGAACTACGACAATGAGCAGTTCTTC.